Included here is one T cell receptor beta chain sequence, with context. Its recognized antigen is unknown. Base qualities were left out, and no much larger clone turns up one base away. The junction shows trimming of 2 bases on V and 3 bases on J, plus 11 bases between the germline ends. CDR1 is given as SGHTS and CDR2 as YDEGEE, both from the germline V gene. From cysteine to phenylalanine, the CDR3 is 14 amino acids long. This entry keeps only the CDR3 DNA: 42 bases, framed from base 1. The data derive from a study of blood T cell repertoires in COVID-19 (TCRdb year 2020). For context, the study as a whole: Collaborator samples came from the United States, Italy and Spain and covered acute and convalescent phases of COVID-19. The samples were drawn from two sources: the first 160 participants of the ongoing ImmuneRACE study, and over 950 subjects contributed by 6 global collaborators. The dataset comprised deeply sampled blood TCRbeta repertoires from subjects exposed to, actively infected with, or recovered from COVID-19. Where available, HLA class I and class II types were taken from metadata supplied by the sample provider and were not determined by assay-based typing. A freely available public database, intended as a resource for researchers studying the immune response to SARS-CoV-2, is where the repertoires were released. A de-identified subject ID, COVID-19 status, age in years and sex were almost always included in the sample metadata. The prospective study material was composed of cDNA or gDNA derived from T cells, B-cell-depleted T cells, or PBMCs. What the study reported, not specific to this receptor: The quantity of clinical and demographic metadata differed by source and by participant and was supplied without curation.

The immunoSEQ Assay, a bias-controlled multiplex PCR, was used to amplify TCRbeta CDR3 regions from genomic DNA. Processing in the source paper ran as follows. The number of nucleated cells in each sample was estimated by amplification of reference gene primers within the assay. To quantify the absolute abundance of each unique TCRbeta CDR3 rearrangement, sequence reads were collapsed and filtered. For each sample, productive Simpson clonality was calculated by taking the square root of Simpson's diversity index across productive rearrangements. In its TCRdb copy, this immuneACCESS table keeps in-frame sequences only and misses some clones. Where compared with another copy, unresolved V genes explain less than half of these, and the others have no known cause. V, J and clone size derive from that table, while D and trimming were established from the DNA sequence. The sample contains 240,000 or so clones, roughly 88% of them found a single time. Roughly an eighth of the sample belongs to the ten largest clones.

Collaborating institutions collected whole blood in K2EDTA tubes following their own protocols. For TCRbeta analysis, collaborators shipped samples in one of three forms: frozen whole blood, isolated PBMCs, or DNA extracted from either of those sample types. This sequence was found in a man older than 75 with acute or convalescent COVID-19. The receptor chain draws on TRBV5-8 and TRBJ1-1; 5 matching bases give a weak D call of TRBD1. Specimen: peripheral blood. The bases read TGTGCCAGCAGCTTAGGGGTGGGGCACACTGAAGCTTTCTTT. Translated, it gives CASSLGVGHTEAFF. The variable domain in full, with residues beyond the CDR3 obtained from the reference TRBV5-8 and TRBJ1-1 genes, is EAGVTQSPTHLIKTRGQQATLRCSPISGHTSVYWYQQALGLGLQFLLWYDEGEERNRGNFPPRFSGRQFPNYSSELNVNALELEDSALYLCASSLGVGHTEAFFGQGTRLTVV.